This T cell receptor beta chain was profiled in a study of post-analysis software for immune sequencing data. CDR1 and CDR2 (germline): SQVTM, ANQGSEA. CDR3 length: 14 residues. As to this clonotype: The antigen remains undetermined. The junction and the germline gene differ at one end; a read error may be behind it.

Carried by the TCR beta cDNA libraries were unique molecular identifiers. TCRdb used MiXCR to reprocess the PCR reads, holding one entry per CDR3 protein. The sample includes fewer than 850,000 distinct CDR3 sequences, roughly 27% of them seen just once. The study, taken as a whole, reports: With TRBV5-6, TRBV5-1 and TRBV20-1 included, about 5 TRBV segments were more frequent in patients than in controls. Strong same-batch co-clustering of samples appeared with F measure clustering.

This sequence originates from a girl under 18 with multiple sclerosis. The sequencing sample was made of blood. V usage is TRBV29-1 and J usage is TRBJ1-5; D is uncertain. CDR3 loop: CSVAVPGVDQPRHF. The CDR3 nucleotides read TGCAGCGTCGCCGTTCCCGGGGTGGATCAGCCCCGGCATTTT. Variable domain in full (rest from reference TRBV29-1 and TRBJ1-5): SAVISQKPSRDICQRGTSLTIQCQVDSQVTMMFWYRQQPGQSLTLIATANQGSEATYESGFVIDKFPISRPNLTFSTLTVSNMSPEDSSIYLCSVAVPGVDQPRHFGDGTRLSIL.